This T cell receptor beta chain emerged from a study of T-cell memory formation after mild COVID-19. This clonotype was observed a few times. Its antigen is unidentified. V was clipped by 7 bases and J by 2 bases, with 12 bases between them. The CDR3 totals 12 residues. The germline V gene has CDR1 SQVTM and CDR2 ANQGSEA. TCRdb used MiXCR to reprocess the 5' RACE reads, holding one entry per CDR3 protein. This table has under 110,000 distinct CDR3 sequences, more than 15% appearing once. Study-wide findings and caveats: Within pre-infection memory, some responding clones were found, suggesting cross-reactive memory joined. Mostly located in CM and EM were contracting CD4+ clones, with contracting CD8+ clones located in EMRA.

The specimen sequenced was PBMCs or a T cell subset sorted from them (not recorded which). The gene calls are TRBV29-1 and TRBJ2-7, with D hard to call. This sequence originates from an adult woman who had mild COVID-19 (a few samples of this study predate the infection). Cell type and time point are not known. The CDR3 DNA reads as TGCAGCGCCCTAGGCAGGACCTACGAGCAGTACTTC. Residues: CSALGRTYEQYF.